These 6 T cell receptor beta chains came from one sample sequenced in a study of blood T cell repertoires in COVID-19. Generated by immunoSEQ multiplex PCR, the TCRdb table keeps only in-frame clones and is missing some. Counted here are about 76,000 clones, 80% to 90% occurring once; the ten biggest clones make up roughly 9.8%. Sequenced input: peripheral blood. These receptors were collected from a man aged 55 to 70 with COVID-19, enrolled during active disease.

This chain connects TRBV19 to TRBJ1-2, with 10 bases matching TRBD1. V was pared by 3 bases and J by 4 bases, with 8 bases of the junction left unmatched. The germline gives CDR1 LNHDA, CDR2 SQIVND (reference sequence). The CDR3 totals 16 residues. Written as DNA, the CDR3 is TGTGCCAGTAGTATTCGGGACAGGGGAAGTGCCTATGGCTACACCTTC. Amino acids: CASSIRDRGSAYGYTF.

The chain combines TRBV7-3 with TRBJ2-7, with D tentatively TRBD2 (6 bases). The V and J ends lost 1 base and 3 bases respectively, with 16 bases between them. From germline, CDR1 is SGHTA and CDR2 FQGTGA. The CDR3 length is 16 residues. This CDR3 is CASSLKGGATYYEQYF. The CDR3 nucleotides are TGTGCCAGCAGCTTAAAAGGAGGGGCGACTTACTACGAGCAGTACTTC.

The sample holds one count of this clone. The rearrangement joins TRBV28 to TRBJ1-5, with D possibly being TRBD1 (5 bases). The CDR3 covers 14 residues. In germline, CDR1 is MDHEN, CDR2 SYDVKM. V was cut by 6 bases and J by 4 bases, with 13 bases left in between. CDR3 DNA sequence: TGTGCCAGCAGCCCCGGGGAGGGGAATCAGCCCCAGCATTTT. This gives the protein CASSPGEGNQPQHF.

The rearrangement joins TRBV19 to TRBJ1-5; 12 positions match TRBD1. The CDR3 covers 14 residues. Germline-derived CDR1 and CDR2 are LNHDA and SQIVND (reference sequence). J gave up 7 bases and V 6 bases, and 4 bases lay outside the gene matches. The chain's CDR3 is CASSGTGGGQPQHF. The CDR3 DNA is TGTGCCAGTAGCGGGACAGGGGGCGGACAGCCCCAGCATTTT. Supplemented by reference TRBV19 and TRBJ1-5, the full variable domain reads DGGITQSPKYLFRKEGQNVTLSCEQNLNHDAMYWYRQDPGQGLRLIYYSQIVNDFQKGDIAEGYSVSREKKESFPLTVTSAQKNPTAFYLCASSGTGGGQPQHFGDGTRLSIL.

The V and J genes are TRBV2 and TRBJ2-3; a weak D match, TRBD1 (6 bases). This CDR3 contains 13 residues. Deletions cut 7 bases from V and 2 bases from J, with 10 bases between. Germline-derived CDR1 and CDR2 are SNHLY and FYNNEI. The CDR3 reads CASKDSYTDTQYF. Here the CDR3 DNA reads TGTGCCAGCAAGGACAGCTACACAGATACGCAGTATTTT.

The chain carries TRBV28 and TRBJ1-1, with no clear D. Trimming removed 5 bases at V and 0 bases at J, with 16 bases between. This CDR3 contains 16 residues. CDR1 and CDR2 from the germline V gene are MDHEN and SYDVKM. This CDR3 reads CASSLGRADMNTEAFF. CDR3 DNA sequence: TGTGCCAGCAGTCTTGGGCGGGCAGACATGAACACTGAAGCTTTCTTT.